A single sample is the source of the 29 T cell receptor beta chains below, sequenced in a study of blood T cell repertoires in COVID-19. The assay was immunoSEQ multiplex PCR, and TCRdb's table has in-frame clones only and misses some. The data show 70,000 to 95,000 clones, approximately 90% seen once. Sequencing was done on a sample of peripheral blood. The receptors stem from a man in his fifties with acute or convalescent COVID-19.

This clone was counted a few times. V gene TRBV9 combines with J gene TRBJ1-1; 8 nucleotides match TRBD1. CDR1 is SGDLS and CDR2 is YYNGEE in the germline V gene. The junction had 7 bases not matched to a gene; V was cut back by 4 bases and J by 5 bases. The CDR3 is 14 residues long. The CDR3 spells CASSLTTGGTEAFF. The DNA for the CDR3 is TGTGCCAGCAGCCTAACCACAGGGGGGACTGAAGCTTTCTTT.

The genes are TRBV19 and TRBJ2-3; D is possibly TRBD2 (7 bases). Trimming removed 8 bases from V and 3 bases from J, with 21 bases in between. The CDR3 is 16 residues long. Germline V gene sequence: CDR1 LNHDA, CDR2 SQIVND (reference sequence). CDR3 residues: CASFPGGAVGTDTQYF. The CDR3 nucleotides are TGTGCCAGTTTCCCTGGGGGGGCGGTTGGAACAGATACGCAGTATTTT.

The chain couples TRBV4-1 to TRBJ2-7; no firm D call. CDR1 and CDR2 from the germline V gene are MGHRA and YSYEKL. Trimming pared 0 bases from V and 9 bases from J, leaving 12 bases between. The CDR3 extends over 13 amino acids. CDR3 sequence: CASSQEERDGQYF. The CDR3 bases are TGCGCCAGCAGCCAAGAGGAGAGAGACGGGCAGTACTTC.

V and J are TRBV18 and TRBJ2-1, with TRBD2 matching 11 bases. Germline V lookup: CDR1 KGHSH, CDR2 LQKENI. The CDR3 sequence is 14 residues long. V was pared by 6 bases and J by 5 bases, with 3 bases of the junction left unmatched. CDR3 nucleotide sequence: TGTGCCAGCTCGCAGACTAGCGGGGACAATGAGCAGTTCTTC. Its protein is CASSQTSGDNEQFF. The full variable domain, its missing parts supplied by reference TRBV18 and TRBJ2-1, is NAGVMQNPRHLVRRRGQEARLRCSPMKGHSHVYWYRQLPEEGLKFMVYLQKENIIDESGMPKERFSAEFPKEGPSILRIQQVVRGDSAAYFCASSQTSGDNEQFFGPGTRLTVL.

J is TRBJ2-3 and V is TRBV5-1; 14 nucleotides agree with TRBD2. The V gene's germline CDR1 is SGHRS and CDR2 YFSETQ. After removal of 4 bases from V and 1 base from J, the junction contained 2 bases not matched to a gene. The CDR3 length is 16 residues. In DNA form, the CDR3 reads TGCGCCAGCAGCCCGGGACTAGCGGGGGGCACAGATACGCAGTATTTT. It is translated as CASSPGLAGGTDTQYF.

This sequence joins TRBV3-1 (or the pseudogene TRBV3-2) and TRBJ1-2, with D unclear. V was pared by 0 bases and J by 8 bases, with 16 bases between. Germline-derived CDR1 and CDR2 are LGHDT and YNNKEL (reference sequence). The CDR3 has 15 amino acids. CDR3 loop: CASSQDSQTGNGYTF. The CDR3 DNA reads as TGTGCCAGCAGCCAAGATTCACAGACCGGGAACGGCTACACCTTC.

The V call is TRBV6-6, the J call TRBJ1-5; 8 bases line up with TRBD1. This CDR3 is 15 amino acids long. The germline V gene has CDR1 MNHNY and CDR2 SVGAGI (reference sequence). V was pared by 6 bases and J by 4 bases, with 8 bases of the junction left unmatched. The CDR3 sequence: CASRTTGQGNQPQHF. CDR3 nucleotide sequence: TGTGCCAGCAGAACCACCGGACAGGGTAATCAGCCCCAGCATTTT.

This chain links TRBV7-2 with TRBJ1-4; D gene unclear. This CDR3 is 14 amino acids long. The V end lost 3 bases, the J end lost 8 bases, and 13 bases lay between the germline ends. CDR1 is SGHTA, CDR2 FQGNSA, per germline. This chain's CDR3 is CASSLTGLNEKLFF. The CDR3 nucleotides are TGTGCCAGCAGCTTGACCGGGTTGAACGAAAAACTGTTTTTT.

The chain carries TRBV27 and TRBJ1-6, with a weak D call TRBD1 (6 bases). Germline V gene lookup returns CDR1 MNHEY and CDR2 SMNVEV (reference sequence). The CDR3 has 17 amino acids. The V gene lost 5 bases and the J gene lost 6 bases, with 20 bases spanning the gap. The CDR3 loop reads CASSPAFLQGTNSPLHF. The CDR3 DNA reads as TGTGCCAGCAGTCCTGCTTTTCTACAGGGCACTAATTCACCCCTCCACTTT.

V is TRBV4-3 and J is TRBJ2-5, with 9 bases identical to TRBD2. Unmatched junction bases numbered 7, after V lost 0 bases and J lost 2 bases. The germline V gene has CDR1 LGHNA and CDR2 YSLEER. The length of the CDR3 is 17 residues. CDR3 DNA: TGCGCCAGCAGCCAAGATAGGTGGCGGGGGGGGCAAGAGACCCAGTACTTC. This sequence encodes CASSQDRWRGGQETQYF.

V gene TRBV28 combines with J gene TRBJ1-5, with a possible D match to TRBD1 (6 bases). From germline, CDR1 is MDHEN and CDR2 SYDVKM. V was clipped by 6 bases and J by 2 bases, with 17 bases between them. This CDR3 contains 16 residues. This CDR3 is CASRTWGRLGNQPQHF. The CDR3 nucleotides are TGTGCCAGCAGGACGTGGGGGCGGTTGGGCAATCAGCCCCAGCATTTT.

This rearrangement joins TRBV5-1 to TRBJ1-1; D is ambiguous. Germline V gives CDR1 SGHRS, CDR2 YFSETQ. The CDR3 is made up of 17 amino acids. V gave up 4 bases and J gave up 1 base, with 20 bases separating them. The CDR3 DNA is TGCGCCAGCAGCCTGAGCGCAGCACAAAGAGGGAACACTGAAGCTTTCTTT. Residues: CASSLSAAQRGNTEAFF. Complete variable domain (other parts from reference TRBV5-1 and TRBJ1-1): KAGVTQTPRYLIKTRGQQVTLSCSPISGHRSVSWYQQTPGQGLQFLFEYFSETQRNKGNFPGRFSGRQFSNSRSEMNVSTLELGDSALYLCASSLSAAQRGNTEAFFGQGTRLTVV.

This rearrangement joins TRBV3-1 (or the pseudogene TRBV3-2) to TRBJ2-7, with D possibly being TRBD2 (5 bases). From germline, CDR1 is LGHDT and CDR2 YNNKEL (reference sequence). CDR3 length: 13 residues. V lost 6 bases, J lost 5 bases, and 14 bases lay in between. CDR3 protein: CASSLHSANEQYF. CDR3 in DNA: TGTGCCAGCAGTCTTCATAGCGCGAACGAGCAGTACTTC.

V gene TRBV18 combines with J gene TRBJ1-1; 7 bases are shared with TRBD1. The germline V gene encodes CDR1 KGHSH and CDR2 LQKENI. The V and J ends lost 6 bases and 6 bases, in that order; junction bases with no gene match: 4. This CDR3 is built from 12 residues. CDR3 DNA sequence: TGTGCCAGCTCCCCCGACAGGGCTGAAGCTTTCTTT. This codes for CASSPDRAEAFF.

This chain links TRBV12-3 or TRBV12-4 with TRBJ2-7; 10 bases map to TRBD2. V lost 5 bases and J lost 6; bases outside the gene matches: 4. The CDR3 consists of 13 residues. The CDR3 nucleotides read TGTGCCAGCAGTACCCGACTAGCGGGCGAGCAGTACTTC. Amino acid sequence: CASSTRLAGEQYF.

CDR3 region: CASSPRAGGDTQYF. Here the CDR3 DNA reads TGTGCCAGCAGCCCCCGGGCGGGGGGGGATACGCAGTATTTT. V gene TRBV4-2 combines with J gene TRBJ2-3, with 9 bases matching TRBD2. Germline V gives CDR1 LGHNA, CDR2 YNFKEQ. The J segment lost 6 bases and the V segment lost 4 bases, leaving 5 bases of the junction unmatched. The CDR3 is 14 residues long.

The J gene is TRBJ2-7, the V gene TRBV4-2, with D tentatively TRBD2 (5 bases). V was trimmed by 4 bases and J by 1 base, leaving 14 bases between them. This CDR3 is 15 amino acids long. Germline V gives CDR1 LGHNA, CDR2 YNFKEQ. The CDR3 region has the DNA TGTGCCAGCAGCCCCCGACCGGGGTTTTCCTACGAGCAGTACTTC. Amino acids: CASSPRPGFSYEQYF.

V is TRBV5-1 and J is TRBJ2-1, with 14 bases identical to TRBD2. The germline V gene encodes CDR1 SGHRS and CDR2 YFSETQ. The V segment lost 5 bases and the J segment 9 bases; nucleotides outside the gene matches: 7. This CDR3 comprises 15 residues. The CDR3 bases are TGCGCCAGCAGAACTCCGGGACTAGCGGGAGCTGAGCAGTTCTTC. Translation gives CASRTPGLAGAEQFF.

This clone was observed a handful of times. The CDR3 sequence: CASKDGAANEKLFF. CDR3 coding DNA: TGTGCCAGCAAGGATGGCGCGGCGAATGAAAAACTGTTTTTT. The chain is built from TRBV6-5 and TRBJ1-4; no reliable D call. The ends were cut back, 7 bases at V and 5 bases at J, with 14 bases in the middle. This CDR3 has 14 amino acids. Germline-derived CDR1 and CDR2 are MNHEY and SVGAGI.

V gene TRBV28 combines with J gene TRBJ1-4; 9 nucleotides align to TRBD1. This CDR3 is 16 amino acids long. The V gene end was trimmed by 3 bases and the J gene end by 1 base; junction bases not matched to a gene: 3. The germline CDR1 and CDR2 sequences are MDHEN and SYDVKM. CDR3 in amino acids: CASSLGQGVTNEKLFF. CDR3 coding DNA: TGTGCCAGCAGTTTGGGACAGGGAGTAACTAATGAAAAACTGTTTTTT.

Details on this clone: This sample also contains other DNA sequences that code for the same CDR3. The J gene is TRBJ2-5, the V gene TRBV9; 7 bases agree with TRBD2. The CDR3 runs 14 residues. Germline values: CDR1 SGDLS, CDR2 YYNGEE. J was trimmed by 5 bases and V by 0 bases; bases with no gene match: 4. CDR3 nucleotides: TGTGCCAGCAGCGTAGCTCCGGGAGGCGAGACCCAGTACTTC. It is translated as CASSVAPGGETQYF.

J is TRBJ2-7 and V is TRBV5-5, with TRBD1 matching 7 bases. From germline, CDR1 is SGHKS and CDR2 YYEKEE (reference sequence). This CDR3 is 14 amino acids long. Trimming removed 0 bases from V and 9 bases from J; junction bases left unmatched: 9. The CDR3 protein is CASSLAGTVRGQYV. The CDR3 DNA reads TGTGCCAGCAGCTTGGCCGGGACAGTACGCGGGCAGTACGTC.

Here the CDR3 reads CASSFGQNTEAFF. The CDR3 DNA follows: TGTGCCAGCAGTTTTGGGCAGAACACTGAAGCTTTCTTT. The V gene is TRBV12-3 or TRBV12-4, the J gene TRBJ1-1; D remains ambiguous. The CDR3 sequence is 13 residues long. V gave up 3 bases and J gave up 1 base, with 6 bases separating them.

The V and J genes are TRBV6-1 and TRBJ1-2, with a tentative D call TRBD1 (5 bases). This CDR3 has 14 amino acids. Germline CDR1 is MNHNS and CDR2 is SASEGT. The V and J ends lost 0 bases and 7 bases respectively, with 12 bases between them. CDR3 in DNA: TGTGCCAGCAGTGAAGCGGGGGGTAGGGGTGGCTACACCTTC. Protein sequence: CASSEAGGRGGYTF.

The chain combines TRBV18 with TRBJ1-5; D is possibly TRBD1 (6 bases). Germline loops: CDR1 KGHSH, CDR2 LQKENI. The CDR3 extends over 14 amino acids. V was clipped by 2 bases and J by 10 bases, with 15 bases between them. The CDR3 DNA is TGTGCCAGCTCACCAAGGACAGATACACAACCCCAGCATTTT. It is translated as CASSPRTDTQPQHF. Complete variable domain (other parts from reference TRBV18 and TRBJ1-5): NAGVMQNPRHLVRRRGQEARLRCSPMKGHSHVYWYRQLPEEGLKFMVYLQKENIIDESGMPKERFSAEFPKEGPSILRIQQVVRGDSAAYFCASSPRTDTQPQHFGDGTRLSIL.

CDR3 DNA sequence: TGTGCCAGCAGTGAAAGGGGCGAATATCAGCCCCAGCATTTT. It is translated as CASSERGEYQPQHF. The J gene is TRBJ1-5, the V gene TRBV2, with D perhaps TRBD1 (5 bases). The germline CDR1 and CDR2 sequences are SNHLY and FYNNEI. This CDR3 is built from 14 residues. The V end lost 2 bases, the J end lost 5 bases, and 10 bases lay between the germline ends.

V usage is TRBV24-1 and J usage is TRBJ2-7, with a possible D match to TRBD2 (5 bases). V was cut by 8 bases and J by 3 bases, with 10 bases left in between. The CDR3 runs to 12 residues. CDR1 is KGHDR and CDR2 is SFDVKD in the germline V gene. CDR3 residues: CATTHRGYEQYV. As DNA, the CDR3 is TGTGCCACCACCCACCGGGGCTACGAGCAGTACGTC.

The chain has TRBV15 and TRBJ2-3, with TRBD2 identical over 8 bases. Losses at the gene ends were 0 bases for V and 1 base for J; bases not matched to a gene: 6. Germline CDR1 reads LNHNV; CDR2 reads YYDKDF (reference sequence). The CDR3 is made up of 17 amino acids. The CDR3 reads CATSRDRAGGGTDTQYF. In DNA, the CDR3 is TGTGCCACCAGCAGAGATAGGGCGGGAGGCGGCACAGATACGCAGTATTTT.

The chain employs TRBV6-5 and TRBJ1-5; maybe TRBD1 (6 bases). V dropped 10 bases and J dropped 7 bases, with 17 bases sitting between them. Germline V gene sequence: CDR1 MNHEY, CDR2 SVGAGI. There are 13 residues in the CDR3. The CDR3 protein is CATKLQGNQPQHF. CDR3 bases: TGTGCCACAAAACTACAGGGAAACCAGCCCCAGCATTTT.